Below, one T cell receptor beta chain is given with its context. The CDR3 contains 16 residues. The V gene lost 4 bases and the J gene lost 4 bases, with 14 bases spanning the gap. The germline CDR1 and CDR2 sequences are MNHNS and SASEGT. The sample is drawn from a study of cytomegalovirus exposure and HLA in healthy donors. Study background: A prior analysis found roughly 110 million unique TCR beta sequences from 170 million or so T cells.

60 Vbeta and 13 Jbeta primers were used in PCR. Measured with immunoSEQ multiplex PCR; TCRdb has only the in-frame clones, and not every one. Among just over 150,000 clones listed, roughly 80% were seen once. The chain is built from TRBV6-1 and TRBJ2-6, with D perhaps TRBD2 (5 bases). The clonotype was recovered from a female donor in good health and CMV-seronegative. Sequencing was performed on PBMCs. CDR3 DNA sequence: TGTGCCAGCAGTGCGAGATTAGCGCAAGGGGCCAACGTCCTGACTTTC. Protein product: CASSARLAQGANVLTF.